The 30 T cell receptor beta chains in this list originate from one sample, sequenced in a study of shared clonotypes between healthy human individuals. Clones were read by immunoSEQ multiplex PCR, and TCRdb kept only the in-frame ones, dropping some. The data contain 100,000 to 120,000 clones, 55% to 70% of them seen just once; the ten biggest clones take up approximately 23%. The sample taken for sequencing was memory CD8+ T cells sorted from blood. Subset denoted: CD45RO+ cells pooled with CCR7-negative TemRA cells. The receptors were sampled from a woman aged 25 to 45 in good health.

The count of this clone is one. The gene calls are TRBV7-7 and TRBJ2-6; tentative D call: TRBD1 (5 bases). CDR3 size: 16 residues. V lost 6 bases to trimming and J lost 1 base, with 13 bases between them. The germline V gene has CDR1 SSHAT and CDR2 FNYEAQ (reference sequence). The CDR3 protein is CASSLPTDSGANVLTF. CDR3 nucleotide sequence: TGTGCCAGCAGTCTCCCGACAGATTCTGGGGCCAACGTCCTGACTTTC. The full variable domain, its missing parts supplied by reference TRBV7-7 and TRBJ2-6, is GAGVSQSPRYKVTKRGQDVTLRCDPISSHATLYWYQQALGQGPEFLTYFNYEAQPDKSGLPSDRFSAERPEGSISTLTIQRTEQRDSAMYRCASSLPTDSGANVLTFGAGSRLTVL.

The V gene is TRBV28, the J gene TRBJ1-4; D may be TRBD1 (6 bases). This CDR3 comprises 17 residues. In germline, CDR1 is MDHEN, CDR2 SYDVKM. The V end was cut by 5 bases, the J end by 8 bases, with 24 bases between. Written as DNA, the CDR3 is TGTGCCAGCAGTACAACCTTACTCAACAGGGTCTACGAAAAACTGTTTTTT. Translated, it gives CASSTTLLNRVYEKLFF.

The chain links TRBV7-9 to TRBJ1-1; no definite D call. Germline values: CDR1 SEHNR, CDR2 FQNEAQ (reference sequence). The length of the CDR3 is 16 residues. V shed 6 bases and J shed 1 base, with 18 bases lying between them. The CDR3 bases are TGTGCCAGCAGTTCATATCAGGTTCGGGGGAACACTGAAGCTTTCTTT. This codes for CASSSYQVRGNTEAFF.

DNA for the CDR3: TGTGCCAGCAGTGCGCGCCAGGTGGGGTACGAGCAGTACTTC. It translates to CASSARQVGYEQYF. The chain recombines TRBV28 with TRBJ2-7, with unresolved D. This CDR3 region has 14 residues. V was clipped by 5 bases and J by 4 bases, with 15 bases between them. Per germline, CDR1 MDHEN and CDR2 SYDVKM.

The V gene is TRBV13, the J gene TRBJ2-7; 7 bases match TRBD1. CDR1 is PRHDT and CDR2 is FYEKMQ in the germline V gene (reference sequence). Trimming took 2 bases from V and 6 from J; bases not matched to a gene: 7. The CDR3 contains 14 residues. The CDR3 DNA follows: TGTGCCAGCAGCTTAAGACAGGGTTTAAGCGAGCAGTACTTC. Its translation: CASSLRQGLSEQYF. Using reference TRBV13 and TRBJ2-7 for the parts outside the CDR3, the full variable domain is AAGVIQSPRHLIKEKRETATLKCYPIPRHDTVYWYQQGPGQDPQFLISFYEKMQSDKGSIPDRFSAQQFSDYHSELNMSSLELGDSALYFCASSLRQGLSEQYFGPGTRLTVT.

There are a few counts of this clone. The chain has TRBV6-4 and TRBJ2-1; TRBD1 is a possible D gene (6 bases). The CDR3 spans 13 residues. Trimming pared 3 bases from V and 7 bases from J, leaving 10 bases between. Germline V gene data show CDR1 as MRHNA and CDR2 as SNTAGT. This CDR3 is CASSEEGENEQFF. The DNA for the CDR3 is TGTGCCAGCAGTGAAGAGGGGGAAAATGAGCAGTTCTTC.

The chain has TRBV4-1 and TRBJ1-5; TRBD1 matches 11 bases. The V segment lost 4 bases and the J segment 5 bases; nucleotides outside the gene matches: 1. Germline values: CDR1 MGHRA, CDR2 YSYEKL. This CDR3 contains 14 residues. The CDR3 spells CASSPGQGDQPQHF. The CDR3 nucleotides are TGCGCCAGCAGCCCGGGACAGGGGGATCAGCCCCAGCATTTT.

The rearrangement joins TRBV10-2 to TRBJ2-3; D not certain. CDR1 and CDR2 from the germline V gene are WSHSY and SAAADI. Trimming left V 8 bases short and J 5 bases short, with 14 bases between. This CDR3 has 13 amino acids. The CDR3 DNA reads TGCGCCAGCGCCCTAAGATTTGGAGATACGCAGTATTTT. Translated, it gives CASALRFGDTQYF.

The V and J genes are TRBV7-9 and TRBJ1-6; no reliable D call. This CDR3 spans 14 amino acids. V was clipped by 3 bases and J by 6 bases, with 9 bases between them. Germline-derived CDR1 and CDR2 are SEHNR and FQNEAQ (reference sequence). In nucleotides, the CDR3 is TGTGCCAGCAGCTTGGCGTCAGCTAATTCACCCCTCCACTTT. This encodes CASSLASANSPLHF. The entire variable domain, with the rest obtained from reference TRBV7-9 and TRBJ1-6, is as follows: DTGVSQNPRHKITKRGQNVTFRCDPISEHNRLYWYRQTLGQGPEFLTYFQNEAQLEKSRLLSDRFSAERPKGSFSTLEIQRTEQGDSAMYLCASSLASANSPLHFGNGTRLTVT.

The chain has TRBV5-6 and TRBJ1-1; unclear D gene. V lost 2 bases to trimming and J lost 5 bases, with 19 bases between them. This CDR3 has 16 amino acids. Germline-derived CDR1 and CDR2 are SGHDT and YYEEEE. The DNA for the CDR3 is TGTGCCAGCAGCTTCGTCGCAGGCCAACCGGGGACTGAAGCTTTCTTT. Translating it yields CASSFVAGQPGTEAFF.

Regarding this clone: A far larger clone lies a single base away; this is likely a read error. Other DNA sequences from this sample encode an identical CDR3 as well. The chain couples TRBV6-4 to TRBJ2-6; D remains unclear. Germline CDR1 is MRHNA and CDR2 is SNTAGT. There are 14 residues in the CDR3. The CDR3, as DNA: TGTGCCAGCAGTGAACTCCCTGGAGCCAACGTCCTGACTTTC. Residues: CASSELPGANVLTF.

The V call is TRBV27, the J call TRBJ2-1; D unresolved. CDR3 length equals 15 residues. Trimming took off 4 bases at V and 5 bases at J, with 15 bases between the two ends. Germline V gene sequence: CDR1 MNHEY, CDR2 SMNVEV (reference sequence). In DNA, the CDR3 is TGTGCCAGCAGTTCCCCTCTGGAGCCCAACAATGAGCAGTTCTTC. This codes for CASSSPLEPNNEQFF.

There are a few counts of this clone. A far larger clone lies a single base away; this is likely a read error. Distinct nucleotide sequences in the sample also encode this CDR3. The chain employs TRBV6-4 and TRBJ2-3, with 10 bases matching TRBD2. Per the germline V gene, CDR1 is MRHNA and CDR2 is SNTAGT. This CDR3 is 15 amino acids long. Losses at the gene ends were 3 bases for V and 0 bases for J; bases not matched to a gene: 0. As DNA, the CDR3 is TGTGCCAGCAGTGAACTAGCGGGGAGCACAGATACGCAGTATTTT. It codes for CASSELAGSTDTQYF.

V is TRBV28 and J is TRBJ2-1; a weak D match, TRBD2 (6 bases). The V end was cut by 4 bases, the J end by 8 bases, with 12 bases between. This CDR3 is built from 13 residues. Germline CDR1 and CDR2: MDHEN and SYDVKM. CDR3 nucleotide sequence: TGTGCCAGCAGTTACGGGAGAAGGGATGAGCAGTTCTTC. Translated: CASSYGRRDEQFF.

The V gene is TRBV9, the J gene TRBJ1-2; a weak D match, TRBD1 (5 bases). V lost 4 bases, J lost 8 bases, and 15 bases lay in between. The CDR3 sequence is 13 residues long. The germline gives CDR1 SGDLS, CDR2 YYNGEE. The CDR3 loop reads CASSPEVGEGYTF. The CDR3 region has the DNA TGTGCCAGCAGCCCAGAGGTAGGGGAAGGCTACACCTTC.

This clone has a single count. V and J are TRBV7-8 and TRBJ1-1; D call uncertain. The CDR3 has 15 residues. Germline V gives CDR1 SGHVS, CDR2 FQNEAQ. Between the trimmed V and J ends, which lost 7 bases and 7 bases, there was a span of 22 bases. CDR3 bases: TGTGCCAGCATCGACCAATCAATCTGGGGAAGTGAAGCTTTCTTT. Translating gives CASIDQSIWGSEAFF.

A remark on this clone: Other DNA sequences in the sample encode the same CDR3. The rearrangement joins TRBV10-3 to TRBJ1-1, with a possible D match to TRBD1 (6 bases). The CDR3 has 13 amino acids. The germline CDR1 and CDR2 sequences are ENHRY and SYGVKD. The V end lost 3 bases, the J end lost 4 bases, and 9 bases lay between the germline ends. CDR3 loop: CAISDGGPTEAFF. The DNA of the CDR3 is TGTGCCATCAGTGATGGGGGCCCCACTGAAGCTTTCTTT.

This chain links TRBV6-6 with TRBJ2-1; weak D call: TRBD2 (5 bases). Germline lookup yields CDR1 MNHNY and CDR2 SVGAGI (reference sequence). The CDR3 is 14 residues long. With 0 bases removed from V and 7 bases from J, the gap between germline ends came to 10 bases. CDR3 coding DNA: TGTGCCAGCAGTTACTCGAGACTACAAAATGAGCAGTTCTTC. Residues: CASSYSRLQNEQFF.

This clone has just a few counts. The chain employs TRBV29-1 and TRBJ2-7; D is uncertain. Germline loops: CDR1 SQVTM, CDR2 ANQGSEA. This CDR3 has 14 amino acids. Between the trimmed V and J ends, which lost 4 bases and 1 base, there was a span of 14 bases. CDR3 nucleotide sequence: TGCAGCGTTGCTGGCACCAGGCCTTCCTACGAGCAGTACTTC. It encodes CSVAGTRPSYEQYF.

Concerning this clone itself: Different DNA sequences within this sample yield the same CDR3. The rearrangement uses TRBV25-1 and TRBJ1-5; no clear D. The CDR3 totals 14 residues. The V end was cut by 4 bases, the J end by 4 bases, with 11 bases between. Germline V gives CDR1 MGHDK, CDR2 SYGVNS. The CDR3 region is CASSGRGLNQPQHF. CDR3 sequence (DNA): TGTGCCAGCAGTGGCCGGGGTCTGAATCAGCCCCAGCATTTT. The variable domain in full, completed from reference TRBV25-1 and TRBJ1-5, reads EADIYQTPRYLVIGTGKKITLECSQTMGHDKMYWYQQDPGMELHLIHYSYGVNSTEKGDLSSESTVSRIRTEHFPLTLESARPSHTSQYLCASSGRGLNQPQHFGDGTRLSIL.

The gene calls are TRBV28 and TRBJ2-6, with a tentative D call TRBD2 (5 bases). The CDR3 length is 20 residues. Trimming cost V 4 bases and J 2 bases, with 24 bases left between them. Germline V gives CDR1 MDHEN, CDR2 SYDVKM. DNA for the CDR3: TGTGCCAGCAGTTCCTCCGGGATCTCAGTCAAATGGACTGGGGCCAACGTCCTGACTTTC. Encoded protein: CASSSSGISVKWTGANVLTF.

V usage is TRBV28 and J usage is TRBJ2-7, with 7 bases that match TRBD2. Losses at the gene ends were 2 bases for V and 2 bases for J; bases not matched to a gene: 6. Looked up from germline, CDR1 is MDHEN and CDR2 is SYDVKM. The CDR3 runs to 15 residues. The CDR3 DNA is TGTGCCAGCAGTTTAAACGGGAGGAGAACCTACGAGCAGTACTTC. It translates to CASSLNGRRTYEQYF.

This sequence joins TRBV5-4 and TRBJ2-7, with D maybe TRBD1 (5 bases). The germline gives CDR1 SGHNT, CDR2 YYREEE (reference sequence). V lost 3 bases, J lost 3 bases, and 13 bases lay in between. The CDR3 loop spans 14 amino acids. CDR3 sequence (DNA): TGTGCCAGCAGCTCGAACCCCAGGGTCTACGAGCAGTACTTC. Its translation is CASSSNPRVYEQYF.

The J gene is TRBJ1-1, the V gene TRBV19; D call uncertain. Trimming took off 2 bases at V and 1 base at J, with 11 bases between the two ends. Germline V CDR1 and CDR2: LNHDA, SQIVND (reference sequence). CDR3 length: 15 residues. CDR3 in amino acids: CASSIFLTGNTEAFF. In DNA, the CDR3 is TGTGCCAGTAGTATATTCTTGACCGGGAACACTGAAGCTTTCTTT.

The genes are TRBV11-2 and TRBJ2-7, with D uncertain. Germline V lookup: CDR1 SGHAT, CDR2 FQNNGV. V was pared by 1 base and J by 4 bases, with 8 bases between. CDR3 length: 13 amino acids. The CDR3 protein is CASSLALIYEQYF. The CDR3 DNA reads TGTGCCAGCAGCTTAGCCCTAATTTACGAGCAGTACTTC.

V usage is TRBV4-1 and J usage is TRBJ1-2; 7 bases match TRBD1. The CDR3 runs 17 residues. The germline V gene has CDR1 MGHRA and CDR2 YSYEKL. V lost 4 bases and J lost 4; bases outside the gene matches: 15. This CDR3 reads CASSPYDGQEKFYGYTF. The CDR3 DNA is TGCGCCAGCAGCCCTTACGACGGACAGGAGAAATTCTATGGCTACACCTTC.

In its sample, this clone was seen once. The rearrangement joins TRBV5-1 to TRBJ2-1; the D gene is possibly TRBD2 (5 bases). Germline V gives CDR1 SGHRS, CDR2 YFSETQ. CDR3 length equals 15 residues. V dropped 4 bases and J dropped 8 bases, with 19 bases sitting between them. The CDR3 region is CASSPNPGKIYEQFF. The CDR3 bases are TGCGCCAGCAGCCCGAACCCGGGAAAAATCTATGAGCAGTTCTTC.

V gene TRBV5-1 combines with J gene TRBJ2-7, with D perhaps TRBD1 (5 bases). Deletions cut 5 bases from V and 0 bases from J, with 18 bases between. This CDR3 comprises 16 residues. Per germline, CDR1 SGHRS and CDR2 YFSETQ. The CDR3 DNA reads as TGCGCCAGCAGGCCCCTTAGCAGGGCCGTCTCCTACGAGCAGTACTTC. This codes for CASRPLSRAVSYEQYF. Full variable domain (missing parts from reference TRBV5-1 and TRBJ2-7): KAGVTQTPRYLIKTRGQQVTLSCSPISGHRSVSWYQQTPGQGLQFLFEYFSETQRNKGNFPGRFSGRQFSNSRSEMNVSTLELGDSALYLCASRPLSRAVSYEQYFGPGTRLTVT.

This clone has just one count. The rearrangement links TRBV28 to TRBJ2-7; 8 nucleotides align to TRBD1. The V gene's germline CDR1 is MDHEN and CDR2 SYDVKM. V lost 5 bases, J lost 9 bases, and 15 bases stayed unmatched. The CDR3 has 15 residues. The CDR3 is CASSTSRDRPAVQYF. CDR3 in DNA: TGTGCCAGCAGTACCTCCCGGGACAGGCCGGCCGTGCAGTACTTC.

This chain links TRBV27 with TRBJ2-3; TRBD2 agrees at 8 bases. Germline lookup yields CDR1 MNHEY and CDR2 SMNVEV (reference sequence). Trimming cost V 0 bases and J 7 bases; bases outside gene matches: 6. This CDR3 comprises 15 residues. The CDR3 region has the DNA TGTGCCAGCAGTTTATCGTACTCGGGAGGGCATACGCAGTATTTT. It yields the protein CASSLSYSGGHTQYF.